The rows below give T cell receptor beta chains drawn from one sample of a study of CD4+ T cells in melanoma. This table comes from immunoSEQ multiplex PCR, and its TCRdb copy is limited to in-frame clones, with some not included. This table has approximately 15,000 clones, around 80% appearing once. Sequences were obtained from cells from a culture (not recorded whether cultured in vitro). These receptors were taken from a human donor with melanoma. Each CDR3 is given with its conserved first and last residue. The D gene is left open where the match is weak. The size field is filled for only some rows; it gives once, few, many or a size class.

cdr3_aa: CASSQPRDRGEAFF
cdr3_nt: TGCGCCAGCAGCCAACCCCGGGACAGAGGTGAAGCTTTCTTT
j_call: TRBJ1-1
cdr3_length: 14
v_call: TRBV4-1
clone_size: once
d_call: TRBD1

cdr3_aa: CASSQDPHRGSSYNEQFF
cdr3_nt: TGCGCCAGCAGCCAAGATCCCCACAGAGGAAGCTCCTACAATGAGCAGTTCTTC
j_call: TRBJ2-1
cdr3_length: 18
v_call: TRBV4-1
clone_size: -
d_call: -

cdr3_aa: CASSAGDTEQVHEQFF
cdr3_nt: TGTGCCAGCAGTGCCGGGGACACCGAGCAAGTCCATGAGCAGTTCTTC
j_call: TRBJ2-1
cdr3_length: 16
v_call: TRBV9
clone_size: -
d_call: -

cdr3_aa: CATSRDRAFDEQFF
cdr3_nt: TGTGCCACCAGCAGAGACCGGGCCTTCGATGAGCAGTTCTTC
j_call: TRBJ2-1
cdr3_length: 14
v_call: TRBV15
clone_size: -
d_call: -

cdr3_aa: CASSPLNSGTKQDTQYF
cdr3_nt: TGTGCCAGCTCACCCCTTAACTCCGGGACTAAACAAGATACGCAGTATTTT
j_call: TRBJ2-3
cdr3_length: 17
v_call: TRBV18
clone_size: -
d_call: TRBD2

cdr3_aa: CASSLRSTGLARNEQFF
cdr3_nt: TGTGCCAGCAGCTTAAGATCCACGGGACTCGCCCGCAATGAGCAGTTCTTC
j_call: TRBJ2-1
cdr3_length: 17
v_call: TRBV11-2
clone_size: -
d_call: -

cdr3_aa: CASSPLGDRLNSPLHF
cdr3_nt: TGTGCCAGCTCGCCCCTGGGGGACAGACTTAATTCACCCCTCCACTTT
j_call: TRBJ1-6
cdr3_length: 16
v_call: TRBV18
clone_size: once
d_call: TRBD1

cdr3_aa: CASSLTPVHHGYEQYF
cdr3_nt: TGTGCCAGCAGCTTGACCCCGGTCCATCACGGCTACGAGCAGTACTTC
j_call: TRBJ2-7
cdr3_length: 16
v_call: TRBV5-5
clone_size: -
d_call: -

cdr3_aa: CASSSGSGGNQPQHF
cdr3_nt: TGTGCCAGCAGTTCCGGGAGTGGAGGCAATCAGCCCCAGCATTTT
j_call: TRBJ1-5
cdr3_length: 15
v_call: TRBV6-5
clone_size: -
d_call: -

cdr3_aa: CASSPNRAAEKLFF
cdr3_nt: TGTGCCAGCTCACCTAACAGGGCAGCTGAAAAACTGTTTTTT
j_call: TRBJ1-4
cdr3_length: 14
v_call: TRBV18
clone_size: -
d_call: -

cdr3_aa: CASSSNGLVSSTDTQYF
cdr3_nt: TGTGCCAGCAGCTCCAACGGACTAGTATCCTCCACAGATACGCAGTATTTT
j_call: TRBJ2-3
cdr3_length: 17
v_call: TRBV4-2
clone_size: -
d_call: TRBD2

cdr3_aa: CASQERGLKSTEAFF
cdr3_nt: TGTGCCAGCCAGGAGAGGGGGCTAAAGAGCACTGAAGCTTTCTTT
j_call: TRBJ1-1
cdr3_length: 15
v_call: TRBV6-5
clone_size: -
d_call: TRBD1

cdr3_aa: CASSQRTSDEQFF
cdr3_nt: TGTGCCAGCAGCCAACGTACTAGCGATGAGCAGTTCTTC
j_call: TRBJ2-1
cdr3_length: 13
v_call: TRBV14
clone_size: -
d_call: TRBD2

cdr3_aa: CASSLDPTGYGYTF
cdr3_nt: TGTGCCAGCAGCTTGGATCCGACAGGCTATGGCTACACCTTC
j_call: TRBJ1-2
cdr3_length: 14
v_call: TRBV5-4
clone_size: -
d_call: -

cdr3_aa: CASSFLGDSPLHF
cdr3_nt: TGTGCCAGCAGCTTCCTAGGGGATTCACCCCTCCACTTT
j_call: TRBJ1-6
cdr3_length: 13
v_call: TRBV7-2
clone_size: -
d_call: -

cdr3_aa: CSVPRTSGGAGELFF
cdr3_nt: TGCAGCGTCCCAAGGACTAGCGGGGGGGCCGGGGAGCTGTTTTTT
j_call: TRBJ2-2
cdr3_length: 15
v_call: TRBV29-1
clone_size: -
d_call: TRBD2

cdr3_aa: CASKGSTEAFF
cdr3_nt: TGTGCCAGCAAGGGGAGCACTGAAGCTTTCTTT
j_call: TRBJ1-1
cdr3_length: 11
v_call: TRBV6-6
clone_size: once
d_call: -

cdr3_aa: CASSPSLPGEKLFF
cdr3_nt: TGCGCCAGCAGCCCCTCCCTCCCCGGGGAAAAACTGTTTTTT
j_call: TRBJ1-4
cdr3_length: 14
v_call: TRBV5-1
clone_size: -
d_call: -

cdr3_aa: CASSSNRAIYGYTF
cdr3_nt: TGTGCCAGCTCCTCGAACAGGGCGATTTATGGCTACACCTTC
j_call: TRBJ1-2
cdr3_length: 14
v_call: TRBV19
clone_size: -
d_call: -

cdr3_aa: CASSLIGNNLLHGYTF
cdr3_nt: TGTGCCAGCAGCTTAATAGGGAACAATCTCTTACATGGCTACACCTTC
j_call: TRBJ1-2
cdr3_length: 16
v_call: TRBV7-9
clone_size: -
d_call: -

cdr3_aa: CASSIQGRGNTIYF
cdr3_nt: TGCGCCAGCAGCATACAGGGTCGGGGAAACACCATATATTTT
j_call: TRBJ1-3
cdr3_length: 14
v_call: TRBV5-1
clone_size: -
d_call: -

cdr3_aa: CASSLLGGSSYTGELFF
cdr3_nt: TGTGCCAGTAGTCTGCTGGGAGGTTCTTCTTACACCGGGGAGCTGTTTTTT
j_call: TRBJ2-2
cdr3_length: 17
v_call: TRBV19
clone_size: -
d_call: -

cdr3_aa: CASSLSGGSNQPQHF
cdr3_nt: TGTGCCAGCAGTTTGTCGGGAGGGAGCAATCAGCCCCAGCATTTT
j_call: TRBJ1-5
cdr3_length: 15
v_call: TRBV28
clone_size: -
d_call: -

cdr3_aa: CAWSVAGSQPQHF
cdr3_nt: TGTGCCTGGAGTGTAGCGGGTTCGCAGCCCCAGCATTTT
j_call: TRBJ1-5
cdr3_length: 13
v_call: TRBV30
clone_size: -
d_call: -

cdr3_aa: CASRLQGNTEAFF
cdr3_nt: TGTGCCAGCAGATTACAGGGAAACACTGAAGCTTTCTTT
j_call: TRBJ1-1
cdr3_length: 13
v_call: TRBV2
clone_size: -
d_call: -

cdr3_aa: CAWSVWTSGAYNEQFF
cdr3_nt: TGTGCCTGGAGTGTATGGACTAGCGGGGCTTACAATGAGCAGTTCTTC
j_call: TRBJ2-1
cdr3_length: 16
v_call: TRBV30
clone_size: -
d_call: TRBD2

cdr3_aa: CASSLVQVRRKTEAFF
cdr3_nt: TGTGCCAGCAGCTTGGTGCAGGTAAGACGAAAGACCGAAGCTTTCTTT
j_call: TRBJ1-1
cdr3_length: 16
v_call: TRBV11-2
clone_size: -
d_call: -

cdr3_aa: CASSPDRDDYEQYF
cdr3_nt: TGTGCCAGCAGCCCCGACAGGGACGACTACGAGCAGTACTTC
j_call: TRBJ2-7
cdr3_length: 14
v_call: TRBV11-3
clone_size: few
d_call: TRBD1

cdr3_aa: CAISRDWSSYNEQFF
cdr3_nt: TGTGCCATCAGTCGTGACTGGAGCTCCTACAATGAGCAGTTCTTC
j_call: TRBJ2-1
cdr3_length: 15
v_call: TRBV10-3
clone_size: once
d_call: -

cdr3_aa: CASRSGQGREQYF
cdr3_nt: TGTGCCAGCAGGTCCGGACAGGGCCGCGAGCAGTACTTC
j_call: TRBJ2-7
cdr3_length: 13
v_call: TRBV14
clone_size: few
d_call: TRBD1

cdr3_aa: CASSETGRFDTGELFF
cdr3_nt: TGTGCCAGCAGTGAAACAGGGAGGTTCGACACCGGGGAGCTGTTTTTT
j_call: TRBJ2-2
cdr3_length: 16
v_call: TRBV2
clone_size: -
d_call: -

cdr3_aa: CASSSGATLRPGELFF
cdr3_nt: TGTGCCAGTAGTTCAGGGGCAACCCTTCGCCCCGGGGAGCTGTTTTTT
j_call: TRBJ2-2
cdr3_length: 16
v_call: TRBV19
clone_size: -
d_call: -

cdr3_aa: CASRPGLSSYNEQFF
cdr3_nt: TGTGCCAGTAGACCGGGCCTCTCCTCTTACAATGAGCAGTTCTTC
j_call: TRBJ2-1
cdr3_length: 15
v_call: TRBV19
clone_size: few
d_call: -

cdr3_aa: CAWSRGRYSGANVLTF
cdr3_nt: TGTGCCTGGAGTAGGGGGCGATACTCTGGGGCCAACGTCCTGACTTTC
j_call: TRBJ2-6
cdr3_length: 16
v_call: TRBV30
clone_size: -
d_call: TRBD1

cdr3_aa: CASSPRGDPTGELFF
cdr3_nt: TGTGCCAGCAGCCCCCGGGGGGACCCGACCGGGGAGCTGTTTTTT
j_call: TRBJ2-2
cdr3_length: 15
v_call: TRBV9
clone_size: -
d_call: TRBD2

cdr3_aa: CASSYSIGGYGTEAFF
cdr3_nt: TGTGCCAGCAGTTACTCCATAGGGGGGTATGGCACTGAAGCTTTCTTT
j_call: TRBJ1-1
cdr3_length: 16
v_call: TRBV6-6
clone_size: -
d_call: -

cdr3_aa: CASSQELAGTGELFF
cdr3_nt: TGTGCCAGCTCACAAGAACTAGCGGGGACCGGGGAGCTGTTTTTT
j_call: TRBJ2-2
cdr3_length: 15
v_call: TRBV18
clone_size: -
d_call: TRBD2

cdr3_aa: CASSQTRVLTQYF
cdr3_nt: TGTGCCAGCAGTCAGACACGCGTTCTGACCCAGTACTTC
j_call: TRBJ2-5
cdr3_length: 13
v_call: TRBV6-5
clone_size: -
d_call: -

cdr3_aa: CASSLGAVNTEAFF
cdr3_nt: TGCGCCAGCAGCTTGGGGGCTGTTAACACTGAAGCTTTCTTT
j_call: TRBJ1-1
cdr3_length: 14
v_call: TRBV5-1
clone_size: -
d_call: -

cdr3_aa: CAISGTGGLSYGYTF
cdr3_nt: TGTGCCATTTCCGGGACAGGGGGCTTAAGCTATGGCTACACCTTC
j_call: TRBJ1-2
cdr3_length: 15
v_call: TRBV10-3
clone_size: -
d_call: TRBD1

cdr3_aa: CASSPGLGATNEKLFF
cdr3_nt: TGTGCCAGCTCACCGGGATTGGGCGCAACTAATGAAAAACTGTTTTTT
j_call: TRBJ1-4
cdr3_length: 16
v_call: TRBV18
clone_size: -
d_call: -

cdr3_aa: CASSLGSITYNEQFF
cdr3_nt: TGTGCCAGCAGCTTAGGCAGCATAACTTACAATGAGCAGTTCTTC
j_call: TRBJ2-1
cdr3_length: 15
v_call: TRBV11-3
clone_size: once
d_call: -

cdr3_aa: CASARGYRGVNTEAFF
cdr3_nt: TGCGCCAGCGCTAGGGGATACAGGGGAGTCAACACTGAAGCTTTCTTT
j_call: TRBJ1-1
cdr3_length: 16
v_call: TRBV4-1
clone_size: -
d_call: TRBD1

cdr3_aa: CASSLSPAGGQETQYF
cdr3_nt: TGTGCCAGCAGCTTGTCCCCAGCGGGGGGCCAAGAGACCCAGTACTTC
j_call: TRBJ2-5
cdr3_length: 16
v_call: TRBV5-4
clone_size: -
d_call: TRBD2

cdr3_aa: CASSQPNGNSPLHF
cdr3_nt: TGCGCCAGCAGCCAACCTAATGGAAATTCACCCCTCCACTTT
j_call: TRBJ1-6
cdr3_length: 14
v_call: TRBV4-1
clone_size: -
d_call: -

cdr3_aa: CASSLTGQSYGYTF
cdr3_nt: TGTGCCAGCAGCTTAACGGGACAGTCCTATGGCTACACCTTC
j_call: TRBJ1-2
cdr3_length: 14
v_call: TRBV7-9
clone_size: -
d_call: TRBD1

cdr3_aa: CASSERKVSYNEQFF
cdr3_nt: TGTGCCAGCAGTGAAAGGAAGGTTTCCTACAATGAGCAGTTCTTC
j_call: TRBJ2-1
cdr3_length: 15
v_call: TRBV25-1
clone_size: -
d_call: -

cdr3_aa: CASSRQAYETQYF
cdr3_nt: TGTGCCAGTAGTAGGCAGGCGTACGAGACCCAGTACTTC
j_call: TRBJ2-5
cdr3_length: 13
v_call: TRBV19
clone_size: once
d_call: -

cdr3_aa: CSVVSYNYGYTF
cdr3_nt: TGCAGCGTTGTAAGCTATAACTATGGCTACACCTTC
j_call: TRBJ1-2
cdr3_length: 12
v_call: TRBV29-1
clone_size: -
d_call: -

cdr3_aa: CASSWTGQGGKNTEAFF
cdr3_nt: TGTGCCAGCAGCTGGACGGGACAGGGGGGAAAGAACACTGAAGCTTTCTTT
j_call: TRBJ1-1
cdr3_length: 17
v_call: TRBV5-5
clone_size: -
d_call: TRBD1

cdr3_aa: CASSRTDGGLDTQYF
cdr3_nt: TGTGCCAGCTCGAGGACAGATGGGGGGCTGGATACGCAGTATTTT
j_call: TRBJ2-3
cdr3_length: 15
v_call: TRBV18
clone_size: -
d_call: -

cdr3_aa: CASSPQGQHTEAFF
cdr3_nt: TGTGCCAGCTCACCACAGGGTCAGCACACTGAAGCTTTCTTT
j_call: TRBJ1-1
cdr3_length: 14
v_call: TRBV18
clone_size: -
d_call: -

cdr3_aa: CASSISLQGQRRWNYGYTF
cdr3_nt: TGTGCCAGTAGTATATCCCTCCAGGGCCAGCGAAGATGGAACTATGGCTACACCTTC
j_call: TRBJ1-2
cdr3_length: 19
v_call: TRBV19
clone_size: -
d_call: -